These T cell receptor beta chains were read from a single sample in a study of blood T cell repertoires in COVID-19. Sequencing was performed with immunoSEQ multiplex PCR; in TCRdb, only in-frame clones are kept and a portion is missing. The sample yields approximately 200,000 clones, roughly 85% seen once. Input material: PBMCs or T cells enriched from blood (not recorded which). The origin of the receptors is a man aged 40-49 years who had recovered from COVID-19. CDR3s include the opening cysteine and the closing phenylalanine or tryptophan. D genes are given only for firm matches. The size entry is marked missing in some rows and otherwise reads once, few, many or a size class.

j_gene | v_gene | d_gene | abundance | CDR3nt | CDR3aa
TRBJ1-5 | TRBV6-4 | . | . | TGTGCCAGCAGTGACCCCGCGGGGTGCAATCAGCCCCAGCATTTT | CASSDPAGCNQPQHF
TRBJ2-1 | TRBV30 | . | . | TGTGCCTGGAGTGTACTCGCATCTGAGGAGTTCTTC | CAWSVLASEEFF
TRBJ2-1 | TRBV7-9 | . | . | TGTGCCAGCAGCTCCAATGTGGACAGACCCCAAATAGGGCAGTTCTTC | CASSSNVDRPQIGQFF
TRBJ2-7 | TRBV14 | TRBD1 | . | TGTGCCAGCAGCCAAGGAGGGACAGGGCGCAACGAGCAGTACTTC | CASSQGGTGRNEQYF
TRBJ2-7 | TRBV13 | TRBD1 | . | TGTGCCAGCAGCTTTACGACAGGGGCTCAAGAGCAGTACTTC | CASSFTTGAQEQYF
TRBJ1-1 | TRBV6-5 | . | few | TGTGCCAGCAGTTACGGCACAGGGACCACTGAAGCTTTCTTT | CASSYGTGTTEAFF
TRBJ1-2 | TRBV6-5 | . | . | TGTGCCAGCAGTTACACAAGGAGGGATGGCTACACCTTC | CASSYTRRDGYTF
TRBJ2-1 | TRBV28 | . | . | TGTGCCAGCAGTTTTTTAAATGAGCAGTTCTTC | CASSFLNEQFF
TRBJ1-5 | TRBV21-1 | . | . | TGTGCCAGCAGCAAAGTAGGCAGGTTGGATAGCAATCAGCCCCAGCATTTT | CASSKVGRLDSNQPQHF
TRBJ2-2 | TRBV2 | . | . | TGTGCCAGCAGTGGTAGGGGATGGAACACCGGGGAGCTGTTTTTT | CASSGRGWNTGELFF
TRBJ2-1 | TRBV20-1 | . | . | TGCAGTGCTAGAGGGCGGATGGAGCAGTTCTTC | CSARGRMEQFF
TRBJ1-1 | TRBV30 | . | . | TGTGCCTGGAGTGTACCAGGGGCAGGGAACACTGAAGCTTTCTTT | CAWSVPGAGNTEAFF
TRBJ1-3 | TRBV19 | TRBD1 | . | TGTGCCAGTGGCGACAGGGATTTCTCTGGAAACACCATATATTTT | CASGDRDFSGNTIYF
TRBJ2-7 | TRBV13 | TRBD2 | few | TGTGCCAGCAGCTTTGGGGTAGCGGGGAACTACGAGCAGTACTTC | CASSFGVAGNYEQYF
TRBJ2-7 | TRBV6-1 | TRBD1 | . | TGTGCCAGTCGGGACAGCAAAACCTACGAGCAGTACTTC | CASRDSKTYEQYF
TRBJ2-3 | TRBV7-2 | TRBD1 | . | TGTGCCAGCAGCTCGGACAGGGGCGTTGCAGATACGCAGTATTTT | CASSSDRGVADTQYF
TRBJ2-3 | TRBV11-3 | . | . | TGTGCCAGCAGCTCACGGACTGGACCTGATACGCAGTATTTT | CASSSRTGPDTQYF
TRBJ1-2 | TRBV5-1 | TRBD1 | . | TGCGCCAGCAGCTTGCGGACAGGGACCTATGGCTACACCTTC | CASSLRTGTYGYTF
TRBJ2-7 | TRBV6-5 | . | . | TGTGCCAGCCGACAGACAAGCTCCTACGAGCAGTACTTC | CASRQTSSYEQYF
TRBJ1-4 | TRBV7-9 | . | . | TGTGCCAGCAGCTTAGGAGAAGTTAATGAAAAACTGTTTTTT | CASSLGEVNEKLFF
TRBJ2-7 | TRBV4-1 | . | once | TGCGCCAGCAGCCAAGATCTCTCTAGCTCGAGTCCGAGTCTGCGGGGCTACGAGCAGTACTTC | CASSQDLSSSSPSLRGYEQYF
TRBJ2-3 | TRBV5-4 | . | . | TGTGCCAGCAGCTTGGGTCAGGGTACTCAAGATACGCAGTATTTT | CASSLGQGTQDTQYF
TRBJ2-1 | TRBV11-3 | . | . | TGTGCCAGCAGCTTAGTACGGGAGCGCAATGAGCAGTTCTTC | CASSLVRERNEQFF
TRBJ2-7 | TRBV30 | . | . | TGTGCCTGGAGTGTAATGTCAGGGGGGCTCGAGCAGTACTTC | CAWSVMSGGLEQYF
TRBJ2-4 | TRBV7-2 | . | . | TGTGCCAGCAGCTTAACTACGTCCCTAGCCAAAAACATTCAGTACTTC | CASSLTTSLAKNIQYF
TRBJ2-1 | TRBV4-3 | TRBD2 | . | TGCGCCAGCAGCCCTTTCTATCTAGCGGGCACCTACAATGAGCAGTTCTTC | CASSPFYLAGTYNEQFF